The entry that follows covers one T cell receptor beta chain sequence. This sample stems from a study of blood T cells in healthy people across ages. Each sample gave at least 6 million isolated PBMCs. Germline CDR1 reads SGDLS; CDR2 reads YYNGEE. The CDR3 length is 18 residues. V lost 3 bases to trimming and J lost 4 bases, with 25 bases between them. A J-beta primer mix and a sample-barcoded 5' primer were used in a second PCR of about 7 to 12 cycles. TCRdb re-called the 5' RACE reads through MiXCR, storing one row per CDR3 protein. The repertoire consists of roughly 1.5 million distinct CDR3 sequences, with 40% to 45% occurring once and the leading ten covering under 5%.

The specimen sequenced was blood. The source of this sequence is a woman between 18 and 30 years old in good health. V is TRBV9 and J is TRBJ1-1; no clear D. Here the CDR3 reads CASSGGSSSPSRSTEAFF. CDR3 bases: TGTGCCAGCAGCGGGGGATCGAGTTCCCCCTCCAGAAGCACTGAAGCTTTCTTT.